Described below is a single TCR beta chain sequence and its context. What it binds is unknown. This sample was included in a study of T cell responses to AZD1222 COVID-19 vaccine. Germline values: CDR1 SGHVS, CDR2 FQNEAQ. Trimming shortened V by 5 bases and J by 6 bases, and 8 bases separated the two germline ends. This CDR3 comprises 11 residues. TCRdb's copy holds only in-frame clones and misses some; the assay was immunoSEQ multiplex PCR. The sample includes roughly 80,000 clones, roughly 90% of them seen just once. Whole-study findings and limits: Clonal diversity was possibly underestimated, and white British individuals and females predominated among donors. Dominant at 160-218 and 743-854, vaccine-associated CD4 TCRs also spanned spike.

The sample here was peripheral blood, taken on day 0 of MenACWY control vaccination. The gene calls are TRBV7-8 and TRBJ2-7, with D possibly TRBD2 on 6 matching bases. The TCR originated in an adult in good health. Here the CDR3 DNA reads TGTGCCAGCAGCCGGGGGTCCGAGCAGTACTTC. It is translated as CASSRGSEQYF. The full variable domain, completed using reference TRBV7-8 and TRBJ2-7, is GAGVSQSPRYKVAKRGQDVALRCDPISGHVSLFWYQQALGQGPEFLTYFQNEAQLDKSGLPSDRFFAERPEGSVSTLKIQRTQQEDSAVYLCASSRGSEQYFGPGTRLTVT.